The rows below give T cell receptor beta chains drawn from one sample of a study of OX40 agonist ivuxolimab in advanced cancers. The protocol was immunoSEQ multiplex PCR, while the TCRdb copy is restricted to in-frame clones and leaves out a portion. The top ten clones hold under 2% of a sample with tens of thousands of clones, roughly 86% of them seen once. The sequences come from CD4+ or CD8+ T cells sorted from blood, collected in a trial of the OX40 agonist ivuxolimab. Receptors originate from an adult with an advanced solid tumor such as melanoma, head and neck, liver or kidney cancer. The CDR3 runs from the conserved cysteine through the conserved F or W. Each record gives: V gene, J gene, D gene, clone size, CDR3 protein, CDR3 DNA. A D gene is named only where the DNA matches it firmly. Only some rows state a clone size, as once, few, many or a class for expanded clones.

v_gene: TRBV19
j_gene: TRBJ1-5
d_gene: .
abundance: .
CDR3aa: CASSIRPGNLPREQPQHF
CDR3nt: TGTGCCAGTAGTATACGCCCCGGTAACCTCCCCCGGGAGCAGCCCCAGCATTTT

v_gene: TRBV28
j_gene: TRBJ1-3
d_gene: TRBD1
abundance: .
CDR3aa: CASSSTGGSGNTIYF
CDR3nt: TGTGCCAGCAGTTCTACAGGGGGCTCTGGAAACACCATATATTTT

v_gene: TRBV10-3
j_gene: TRBJ2-7
d_gene: TRBD1
abundance: .
CDR3aa: CAISDWDRDYEQYF
CDR3nt: TGTGCCATCAGTGACTGGGACAGGGATTACGAGCAGTACTTC

v_gene: TRBV19
j_gene: TRBJ2-5
d_gene: .
abundance: .
CDR3aa: CASTSSPAGETQYF
CDR3nt: TGTGCCAGTACTTCTTCTCCGGCGGGGGAGACCCAGTACTTC

v_gene: TRBV5-1
j_gene: TRBJ2-7
d_gene: .
abundance: .
CDR3aa: CASSYVTGSYEQYF
CDR3nt: TGCGCCAGCAGCTACGTGACCGGCTCCTACGAGCAGTACTTC

v_gene: TRBV6-5
j_gene: TRBJ1-1
d_gene: .
abundance: .
CDR3aa: CASIRTGGTEAFF
CDR3nt: TGTGCCAGCATCCGGACCGGGGGCACTGAAGCTTTCTTT

v_gene: TRBV21-1
j_gene: TRBJ2-7
d_gene: .
abundance: .
CDR3aa: CASSKATHRGGPYEQYF
CDR3nt: TGTGCCAGCAGCAAAGCCACTCACAGGGGTGGACCTTACGAGCAGTACTTC

v_gene: TRBV7-8
j_gene: TRBJ2-3
d_gene: TRBD2
abundance: .
CDR3aa: CASSLEMSGTGVRQYF
CDR3nt: TGTGCCAGCAGCTTAGAGATGAGCGGGACCGGGGTTAGGCAGTATTTT

v_gene: TRBV9
j_gene: TRBJ1-5
d_gene: TRBD1
abundance: .
CDR3aa: CASSVGTGSQPQHF
CDR3nt: TGTGCCAGCAGCGTAGGGACAGGGAGTCAGCCCCAGCATTTT

v_gene: TRBV7-7
j_gene: TRBJ2-5
d_gene: .
abundance: .
CDR3aa: CASSLGEAGETQYF
CDR3nt: TGTGCTAGCAGCTTAGGAGAGGCAGGAGAGACCCAGTACTTC

v_gene: TRBV18
j_gene: TRBJ2-3
d_gene: .
abundance: .
CDR3aa: CASSPGRGLENSDTQYF
CDR3nt: TGTGCCAGCTCACCCGGGCGGGGACTTGAAAATTCAGATACGCAGTATTTT

v_gene: TRBV10-2
j_gene: TRBJ1-5
d_gene: .
abundance: .
CDR3aa: CASSDFADQPQHF
CDR3nt: TGCGCCAGCAGTGACTTCGCAGATCAGCCCCAGCATTTT

v_gene: TRBV25-1
j_gene: TRBJ2-6
d_gene: .
abundance: .
CDR3aa: CASSASGANVLTF
CDR3nt: TGTGCCAGCAGTGCCTCTGGGGCCAACGTCCTGACTTTC

v_gene: TRBV6-6
j_gene: TRBJ2-2
d_gene: TRBD1
abundance: .
CDR3aa: CASSPDRGLVGELFF
CDR3nt: TGTGCCAGCAGCCCGGACAGGGGGCTTGTCGGGGAGCTGTTTTTT

v_gene: TRBV28
j_gene: TRBJ1-2
d_gene: TRBD1
abundance: .
CDR3aa: CASSFGTGGGYTF
CDR3nt: TGTGCCAGCAGTTTCGGGACAGGTGGGGGCTACACCTTC

v_gene: TRBV19
j_gene: TRBJ1-5
d_gene: .
abundance: .
CDR3aa: CASSYLDSNQPQHF
CDR3nt: TGTGCCAGTAGCTATCTTGATAGCAATCAGCCCCAGCATTTT

v_gene: TRBV5-1
j_gene: TRBJ2-7
d_gene: TRBD1
abundance: few
CDR3aa: CASSRQTGNEQYF
CDR3nt: TGCGCCAGCAGCCGACAGACAGGGAACGAGCAGTACTTC

v_gene: TRBV7-8
j_gene: TRBJ1-5
d_gene: .
abundance: .
CDR3aa: CASSSSTHPQHF
CDR3nt: TGTGCCAGCAGTTCAAGCACGCATCCCCAGCATTTT

v_gene: TRBV14
j_gene: TRBJ2-7
d_gene: .
abundance: .
CDR3aa: CASSQEEWPGRDEQYF
CDR3nt: TGTGCCAGCAGCCAAGAGGAGTGGCCAGGCCGGGACGAGCAGTACTTC

v_gene: TRBV28
j_gene: TRBJ1-2
d_gene: .
abundance: .
CDR3aa: CASSSQAGYGYTF
CDR3nt: TGTGCCAGCAGTTCCCAGGCTGGCTATGGCTACACCTTC

v_gene: TRBV19
j_gene: TRBJ2-6
d_gene: .
abundance: few
CDR3aa: CASSILFEAGANVLTF
CDR3nt: TGTGCCAGTAGTATTTTATTCGAAGCCGGGGCCAACGTCCTGACTTTC

v_gene: TRBV5-4
j_gene: TRBJ2-7
d_gene: TRBD1
abundance: .
CDR3aa: CASSSAGTGVYEQYF
CDR3nt: TGTGCCAGCAGCAGCGCCGGGACAGGGGTGTACGAGCAGTACTTC

v_gene: TRBV29-1
j_gene: TRBJ2-7
d_gene: .
abundance: .
CDR3aa: CSVRGYGTGEQYF
CDR3nt: TGCAGCGTTAGGGGTTACGGAACGGGAGAGCAGTACTTC

v_gene: TRBV5-4
j_gene: TRBJ2-5
d_gene: .
abundance: .
CDR3aa: CASSLEGVQETQYF
CDR3nt: TGTGCCAGCAGCTTGGAGGGGGTTCAAGAGACCCAGTACTTC

v_gene: TRBV2
j_gene: TRBJ2-1
d_gene: .
abundance: medium-sized
CDR3aa: CASNAGLSYNEQFF
CDR3nt: TGTGCCAGCAACGCAGGCCTCTCATACAATGAGCAGTTCTTC

v_gene: TRBV25-1
j_gene: TRBJ1-2
d_gene: TRBD1
abundance: few
CDR3aa: CASSWTGDGYTF
CDR3nt: TGTGCCAGCAGTTGGACAGGGGATGGCTACACCTTC

v_gene: TRBV28
j_gene: TRBJ1-5
d_gene: TRBD1
abundance: once
CDR3aa: CASSLLGTEDNQPQHF
CDR3nt: TGTGCCAGCAGTTTACTCGGGACAGAGGACAATCAGCCCCAGCATTTT

v_gene: TRBV7-9
j_gene: TRBJ2-1
d_gene: .
abundance: .
CDR3aa: CASSLRGSGEQFF
CDR3nt: TGTGCCAGCAGCTTACGGGGCTCGGGTGAGCAGTTCTTC

v_gene: TRBV7-3
j_gene: TRBJ2-3
d_gene: .
abundance: .
CDR3aa: CASSQGQDTQYF
CDR3nt: TGTGCCAGCAGCCAAGGGCAGGATACGCAGTATTTT

v_gene: TRBV7-2
j_gene: TRBJ2-7
d_gene: TRBD2
abundance: once
CDR3aa: CASSRSSGHEQYF
CDR3nt: TGTGCCAGCAGCCGTTCTAGCGGCCACGAGCAGTACTTC

v_gene: TRBV6-4
j_gene: TRBJ1-1
d_gene: .
abundance: few
CDR3aa: CASSLSGDTEAFF
CDR3nt: TGTGCCAGCAGTCTCTCAGGGGACACTGAAGCTTTCTTT